Listed here are 28 T cell receptor beta chains from one sample, sequenced in a study of graft-versus-host responses after intestinal transplantation. Their recognized antigens are unknown. Assay: immunoSEQ multiplex PCR; the TCRdb copy retains only in-frame clones and omits some. Of 90,000 to 130,000 clones listed, 93% are singletons. Source: unstimulated CD8+ T cells sorted from spleen or lymph node cells, taken before intestinal transplant. The receptors were sampled from a human donor who received an intestinal transplant.

This sequence joins TRBV20-1 and TRBJ1-2; D is uncertain. The germline CDR1 and CDR2 sequences are DFQATT and SNEGSKA (reference sequence). Trimming removed 0 bases at V and 4 bases at J, with 3 bases between. The length of the CDR3 is 11 residues. This CDR3 is CSAREGYGYTF. CDR3 in DNA: TGCAGTGCTAGAGAGGGCTATGGCTACACCTTC.

The genes are TRBV6-4 and TRBJ1-1; D is unresolved. This CDR3 has 14 residues. V was clipped by 7 bases and J by 5 bases, with 17 bases between them. Germline V gene sequence: CDR1 MRHNA, CDR2 SNTAGT. The CDR3 loop reads CASKLGGGGTEAFF. The CDR3 nucleotides are TGTGCCAGCAAGTTAGGTGGTGGTGGAACTGAAGCTTTCTTT.

The chain joins TRBV6-1 to TRBJ2-7; D may match TRBD1 or TRBD2 (5 bases each). The ends were cut back, 1 base at V and 1 base at J, with 11 bases in the middle. There are 15 residues in the CDR3. Germline V gene lookup returns CDR1 MNHNS and CDR2 SASEGT. The CDR3 nucleotides read TGTGCCAGCAGTGAAGAGGGGAGTGGGTCCTACGAGCAGTACTTC. This sequence encodes CASSEEGSGSYEQYF.

V gene TRBV5-1 combines with J gene TRBJ2-1; no clear D. This CDR3 has 14 residues. The V and J ends lost 0 bases and 5 bases respectively, with 9 bases between them. Germline CDR1 SGHRS, CDR2 YFSETQ. This chain's CDR3 is CASSLEAVNNEQFF. The CDR3 coding sequence is TGCGCCAGCAGCTTGGAGGCGGTCAACAATGAGCAGTTCTTC.

The V call is TRBV5-1, the J call TRBJ2-7; no clear D. Germline lookup yields CDR1 SGHRS and CDR2 YFSETQ. The CDR3 has 11 amino acids. With 4 bases removed from V and 3 bases from J, the gap between germline ends came to 5 bases. CDR3 loop: CASSANYEQYF. The CDR3 region has the DNA TGCGCCAGCAGCGCGAACTACGAGCAGTACTTC.

V gene TRBV28 combines with J gene TRBJ2-5, with 12 bases lining up with TRBD1. The CDR3 has 17 residues. Trimming removed 4 bases from V and 3 bases from J; junction bases left unmatched: 9. Germline V gene lookup returns CDR1 MDHEN and CDR2 SYDVKM. The CDR3 loop reads CASSSQWDRGPEETQYF. In DNA form, the CDR3 reads TGTGCCAGCAGTTCCCAATGGGACAGGGGGCCTGAAGAGACCCAGTACTTC.

The rearrangement uses TRBV29-1 and TRBJ2-3; D uncertain. The germline V gene has CDR1 SQVTM and CDR2 ANQGSEA. The CDR3 loop spans 13 amino acids. Trimming stripped 4 bases from V and 0 bases from J, with 8 bases between. The CDR3 loop reads CSVVHGSTDTQYF. CDR3 in DNA: TGCAGCGTTGTGCATGGGAGCACAGATACGCAGTATTTT.

The CDR3 sequence: CASSSLSRAEQFF. For the CDR3, the DNA is TGTGCCAGCAGCTCCCTCTCTAGGGCTGAGCAGTTCTTC. The rearrangement uses TRBV5-6 and TRBJ2-1; no firm D call. CDR1 is SGHDT, CDR2 YYEEEE, per germline. The CDR3 length is 13 residues. V lost 3 bases and J lost 9, with 13 bases in between.

The chain joins TRBV4-1 to TRBJ2-1; D remains ambiguous. The germline V gene encodes CDR1 MGHRA and CDR2 YSYEKL. This CDR3 has 15 residues. Trimming stripped 4 bases from V and 4 bases from J, with 14 bases between. DNA for the CDR3: TGCGCCAGCAGCCCCCCTCAACGGCCTTACAATGAGCAGTTCTTC. Translating gives CASSPPQRPYNEQFF.

The chain recombines TRBV15 with TRBJ2-7; D remains ambiguous. Germline values: CDR1 LNHNV, CDR2 YYDKDF (reference sequence). The V end lost 3 bases, the J end lost 3 bases, and 12 bases lay between the germline ends. This CDR3 is built from 14 residues. The CDR3 sequence: CATSSPSDGYEQYF. The CDR3 region has the DNA TGTGCCACCAGCAGCCCAAGCGATGGCTACGAGCAGTACTTC.

The chain links TRBV9 to TRBJ1-2; 7 bases align to TRBD1. This CDR3 region has 14 residues. The ends lost 0 bases at V and 6 bases at J; junction bases unmatched: 5. The germline gives CDR1 SGDLS, CDR2 YYNGEE. The CDR3 region is CASSVARQGHGYTF. The CDR3 DNA reads TGTGCCAGCAGCGTAGCTCGACAGGGCCATGGCTACACCTTC.

The CDR3 DNA reads as TGTGCCAGCAGCTTACTTTCCAGGGCGGAGTTTGGCTATGGCTACACCTTC. Protein sequence: CASSLLSRAEFGYGYTF. This chain connects TRBV7-2 to TRBJ1-2; TRBD1 might be the D (5 bases). From germline, CDR1 is SGHTA and CDR2 FQGNSA. The V end was cut by 2 bases, the J end by 4 bases, with 20 bases between. The CDR3 contains 17 residues.

This clone was recorded only once. The gene calls are TRBV28 and TRBJ1-2; D uncertain. The V end was cut by 3 bases, the J end by 4 bases, with 15 bases between. This CDR3 contains 15 residues. Germline CDR1 is MDHEN and CDR2 is SYDVKM. The CDR3 spells CASSFNPGSSYGYTF. CDR3 in DNA: TGTGCCAGCAGTTTTAATCCGGGGTCGAGCTATGGCTACACCTTC.

The chain couples TRBV7-8 to TRBJ1-3, with D unclear. Trimming shortened V by 0 bases and J by 0 bases, and 12 bases separated the two germline ends. The CDR3 sequence is 17 residues long. Germline V gene sequence: CDR1 SGHVS, CDR2 FQNEAQ. The CDR3 nucleotides are TGTGCCAGCAGCTTAGCGCAGTGGGCCCGCTCTGGAAACACCATATATTTT. This encodes CASSLAQWARSGNTIYF.

J is TRBJ2-7 and V is TRBV5-1; no reliable D call. V lost 3 bases and J lost 2, with 12 bases in between. This CDR3 is 14 amino acids long. Germline CDR1 is SGHRS and CDR2 is YFSETQ. The CDR3 protein is CASSYEAEAYEQYF. Written as DNA, the CDR3 is TGCGCCAGCAGCTATGAGGCTGAGGCCTACGAGCAGTACTTC.

The chain uses TRBV9 and TRBJ2-7; TRBD1 or TRBD2 may be the D gene (5 bases each). Germline V gene data show CDR1 as SGDLS and CDR2 as YYNGEE. Trimming removed 3 bases at V and 2 bases at J, with 12 bases between. This CDR3 has 14 residues. The CDR3 here is CASSATGTAYEQYF. The CDR3 nucleotides are TGTGCCAGCAGCGCTACCGGGACGGCCTACGAGCAGTACTTC.

The rearrangement uses TRBV28 and TRBJ2-5; D ambiguous. The last part of the DNA fits TRBJ2-7 better; the J call may be wrong. The CDR3 consists of 10 residues. Germline CDR1 is MDHEN and CDR2 is SYDVKM. This chain's CDR3 is CASRGYEQYF. In DNA form, the CDR3 reads TGTGCCAGCAGGGGATACGAGCAGTACTTC.

This clone has only one observation. The rearrangement links TRBV7-9 to TRBJ2-3; D is ambiguous. The V end was cut by 8 bases, the J end by 5 bases, with 20 bases between. The CDR3 contains 15 residues. Germline CDR1 is SEHNR and CDR2 is FQNEAQ (reference sequence). The CDR3 here is CASRVDPVGVDTQYF. CDR3 bases: TGTGCCAGCCGAGTGGACCCGGTCGGAGTAGATACGCAGTATTTT.

As DNA, the CDR3 is TGTGCCAGTAGCCTGATGGGGGGGAACACTGAAGCTTTCTTT. Its protein is CASSLMGGNTEAFF. The rearrangement joins TRBV19 to TRBJ1-1, with D perhaps TRBD1 (5 bases). Germline CDR1 LNHDA, CDR2 SQIVND (reference sequence). The CDR3 runs 14 residues. Trimming removed 6 bases from V and 1 base from J, with 12 bases in between.

The V call is TRBV9, the J call TRBJ2-7; D possibly corresponds to TRBD1 (6 bases). V was shortened by 0 bases and J by 0 bases, with 13 bases between the two germline ends. The germline V gene has CDR1 SGDLS and CDR2 YYNGEE. The CDR3 length is 16 residues. CDR3 coding DNA: TGTGCCAGCAGCGTAGCTGAAGGACAGCCCTCCTACGAGCAGTACTTC. As protein: CASSVAEGQPSYEQYF.

V is TRBV30 and J is TRBJ2-7, with TRBD1 identical over 11 bases. J gave up 4 bases and V 2 bases, and 7 bases lay outside the gene matches. The CDR3 covers 15 residues. Germline CDR1 reads GTSNPN; CDR2 reads SVGIG (reference sequence). CDR3 loop: CAWSSPGTGGYEQYF. As DNA, the CDR3 is TGTGCCTGGAGTAGCCCCGGGACAGGGGGGTACGAGCAGTACTTC.

The chain links TRBV28 to TRBJ2-7, with 7 bases aligning to TRBD1. V shed 6 bases, J shed 1 base, and the junction held 9 bases outside the gene matches. The CDR3 has 15 amino acids. Germline-derived CDR1 and CDR2 are MDHEN and SYDVKM. The CDR3 region is CASRPLGTVSYEQYF. As DNA, the CDR3 is TGTGCCAGCAGACCCCTCGGGACAGTGTCCTACGAGCAGTACTTC.

The genes are TRBV9 and TRBJ1-2; no definite D call. The germline V and J ends were trimmed by 0 bases and 7 bases, with 7 bases remaining between them. The CDR3 has 12 amino acids. Per germline, CDR1 SGDLS and CDR2 YYNGEE. CDR3 amino acids: CASSVAEGGYTF. CDR3 in DNA: TGTGCCAGCAGCGTAGCTGAGGGTGGCTACACCTTC. The variable domain in full, with the rest retrieved from reference TRBV9 and TRBJ1-2, is DSGVTQTPKHLITATGQRVTLRCSPRSGDLSVYWYQQSLDQGLQFLIQYYNGEERAKGNILERFSAQQFPDLHSELNLSSLELGDSALYFCASSVAEGGYTFGSGTRLTVV.

The genes are TRBV19 and TRBJ2-3; D gene ambiguous. V was cut by 8 bases and J by 0 bases, with 15 bases left in between. The CDR3 spans 15 residues. Germline-derived CDR1 and CDR2 are LNHDA and SQIVND (reference sequence). CDR3 in DNA: TGTGCCAGTCGGTCTATCCGCTCTAGCACAGATACGCAGTATTTT. Amino acid sequence: CASRSIRSSTDTQYF.

The chain recombines TRBV19 with TRBJ2-1; 7 nucleotides agree with TRBD2. Trimming removed 8 bases from V and 5 bases from J; junction bases left unmatched: 12. CDR3 length: 15 amino acids. Germline lookup yields CDR1 LNHDA and CDR2 SQIVND (reference sequence). In nucleotides, the CDR3 is TGTGCCAGTGGAGACCTACTAGCGTTACACAATGAGCAGTTCTTC. It translates to CASGDLLALHNEQFF.

This chain joins TRBV10-1 and TRBJ2-3; TRBD2 aligns across 8 bases. V shed 0 bases and J 6 bases; nucleotides not matched to a gene: 5. The CDR3 contains 15 residues. Germline V CDR1 and CDR2: WNHNN, SYGVQD (reference sequence). This CDR3 is CASSESAGGRDTQYF. The CDR3 DNA sequence: TGCGCCAGCAGTGAGTCGGCGGGAGGCCGGGATACGCAGTATTTT.

This chain connects TRBV5-4 to TRBJ2-7, with 7 positions matching TRBD2. Germline loops: CDR1 SGHNT, CDR2 YYREEE (reference sequence). CDR3 length: 12 residues. V lost 0 bases, J lost 6 bases, and 0 bases stayed unmatched. The CDR3 protein is CASSLAGGEQYF. The CDR3, as DNA: TGTGCCAGCAGCTTGGCGGGGGGCGAGCAGTACTTC.

This chain connects TRBV5-6 to TRBJ2-7; D is uncertain. The CDR3 covers 13 residues. Germline V gene data show CDR1 as SGHDT and CDR2 as YYEEEE. V lost 2 bases and J lost 2, with 8 bases in between. The CDR3 coding sequence is TGTGCCAGCAGCTTTGGTCCCACCTACGAGCAGTACTTC. Its translation is CASSFGPTYEQYF.